This TCR beta chain stems from a study of cytomegalovirus exposure and HLA in healthy donors. Regarding the study as a whole: Over 150 TCR beta chains were listed as cytomegalovirus-associated. Sequencing depth across donors, presence/absence analyses assumed, was roughly uniform. Later on, an analysis tied some 17,000 TCR beta sequences to HLA alleles at 0.05 false discovery rate. Later analysis revealed greater clonal expansion in HLA-associated TCR beta chains than in equally common others.

The V and J ends lost 3 bases and 4 bases, in that order; junction bases with no gene match: 9. This CDR3 is built from 16 residues. Per germline, CDR1 SGHNT and CDR2 YYREEE (reference sequence). About this clone itself: Its target is unknown.

The PCR employed 60 Vbeta primers together with 13 Jbeta primers. Measured with immunoSEQ multiplex PCR; TCRdb has only the in-frame clones, and not every one. Of about 160,000 clones in the sample, roughly four fifths were seen once. Sequencing was done on a sample of PBMCs. This TCR was sampled from a female donor in good health and CMV-seronegative. The chain links TRBV5-4 to TRBJ2-2; TRBD1 aligns across 7 bases. CDR3 DNA: TGTGCCAGCAGCTCTTACAGGGGAGAGACCACCGGGGAGCTGTTTTTT. Protein: CASSSYRGETTGELFF.